What follows are 30 T cell receptor beta chains derived from one specimen sequenced in a study of tissue T cells after allogeneic stem cell transplantation. Repertoires were generated with immunoSEQ multiplex PCR, while TCRdb's copy carries only in-frame clones and drops some. The repertoire consists of 3,500 to 4,500 clones, with about 76% occurring once and the leading ten covering 10%. The sequencing here drew on left colon tissue, taken at autopsy. The receptors were sampled from a woman between 18 and 49 years old with breast cancer.

The chain has TRBV4-3 and TRBJ2-3; 9 bases are shared with TRBD1. The CDR3 has 17 amino acids. Germline trimming cut 1 base from V and 5 bases from J; bases unmatched to any gene: 10. In germline, CDR1 is LGHNA, CDR2 YSLEER. Here the CDR3 reads CASSQAPPTGGGDTQYF. Written as DNA, the CDR3 is TGCGCCAGCAGCCAAGCCCCGCCGACAGGGGGAGGAGATACGCAGTATTTT.

Only a few counts were recorded for this clone. The CDR3 sequence: CASSLGLDAGELFF. Written as DNA, the CDR3 is TGTGCCAGTAGTTTGGGACTCGACGCCGGGGAGCTGTTTTTT. This sequence joins TRBV19 and TRBJ2-2, with a possible D match to TRBD2 (6 bases). Per germline, CDR1 LNHDA and CDR2 SQIVND (reference sequence). Trimming pared 5 bases from V and 6 bases from J, leaving 13 bases between. The CDR3 is 14 amino acids. The whole variable domain, remainder taken from reference TRBV19 and TRBJ2-2, is DGGITQSPKYLFRKEGQNVTLSCEQNLNHDAMYWYRQDPGQGLRLIYYSQIVNDFQKGDIAEGYSVSREKKESFPLTVTSAQKNPTAFYLCASSLGLDAGELFFGEGSRLTVL.

This clone has only a few counts. The chain couples TRBV28 to TRBJ2-7; D uncertain. Germline loops: CDR1 MDHEN, CDR2 SYDVKM. The CDR3 sequence is 16 residues long. V lost 3 bases and J lost 5, with 20 bases in between. CDR3 loop: CASSFFETQWANEQYF. The CDR3 bases are TGTGCCAGCAGTTTTTTTGAGACTCAGTGGGCCAACGAGCAGTACTTC.

The rearrangement links TRBV4-3 to TRBJ2-2; D unclear. The V gene lost 2 bases and the J gene lost 7 bases, with 5 bases spanning the gap. CDR3 length equals 12 residues. CDR1 is LGHNA, CDR2 YSLEER, per germline. CDR3 loop: CASSQTNGELFF. CDR3 bases: TGCGCCAGCAGCCAAACTAACGGGGAGCTGTTTTTT.

The chain employs TRBV7-3 and TRBJ2-3; the D gene is possibly TRBD1 (6 bases). Trimming took off 5 bases at V and 6 bases at J, with 15 bases between the two ends. The CDR3 covers 14 residues. In germline, CDR1 is SGHTA, CDR2 FQGTGA. The CDR3 is CASSPLGGGDTQYF. DNA of the CDR3: TGTGCCAGCAGCCCTCTAGGGGGTGGGGATACGCAGTATTTT.

The chain joins TRBV30 to TRBJ1-6, with D unresolved. The CDR3 is made up of 13 amino acids. Trimming removed 3 bases from V and 7 bases from J, with 10 bases in between. CDR1 GTSNPN and CDR2 SVGIG come from the germline V gene (reference sequence). The CDR3 region is CAWRAEINSPLHF. CDR3 bases: TGTGCCTGGAGGGCAGAAATCAATTCACCCCTCCACTTT.

This chain connects TRBV15 to TRBJ2-7; D is possibly TRBD1 (5 bases). Between the trimmed V and J ends, which lost 0 bases and 3 bases, there was a span of 18 bases. Germline V gives CDR1 LNHNV, CDR2 YYDKDF (reference sequence). The CDR3 extends over 17 amino acids. The CDR3 nucleotides read TGTGCCACCAGCAGAGATGATTCCTCAGGAACAGGCTACGAGCAGTACTTC. Its protein product is CATSRDDSSGTGYEQYF.

This clone turned up a few times. This chain joins TRBV24-1 and TRBJ2-5; 11 bases fit TRBD1. Germline V gene lookup returns CDR1 KGHDR and CDR2 SFDVKD. CDR3 length: 16 amino acids. Trimming removed 4 bases from V and 1 base from J; junction bases left unmatched: 4. The CDR3 loop is CATSDPGQGGQETQYF. As DNA, the CDR3 is TGTGCCACCAGTGACCCGGGACAGGGGGGCCAAGAGACCCAGTACTTC.

The J gene is TRBJ1-2, the V gene TRBV5-1; possible D gene TRBD1, 6 bases. The CDR3 has 13 residues. V was cut by 1 base and J by 4 bases, with 8 bases left in between. Germline V gene lookup returns CDR1 SGHRS and CDR2 YFSETQ. CDR3 coding DNA: TGCGCCAGCAGCTTGAGAGGGGGCTATGGCTACACCTTC. Its translation is CASSLRGGYGYTF.

The chain employs TRBV18 and TRBJ1-5; the match to TRBD1 covers 8 bases. Germline V lookup: CDR1 KGHSH, CDR2 LQKENI. CDR3 length: 15 residues. V lost 1 base, J lost 6 bases, and 5 bases stayed unmatched. CDR3 bases: TGTGCCAGCTCACCACAACAGGGGGGAGGTCAGCCCCAGCATTTT. It translates to CASSPQQGGGQPQHF.

This chain uses TRBV5-1 with TRBJ2-7; 11 bases are shared with TRBD1. CDR3 length equals 14 residues. Germline CDR1 SGHRS, CDR2 YFSETQ. V was pared by 1 base and J by 5 bases, with 2 bases of the junction left unmatched. The CDR3 reads CASSLRDRGDEQYF. The CDR3 DNA reads TGCGCCAGCAGCTTGAGGGACAGGGGGGACGAGCAGTACTTC.

This chain links TRBV18 with TRBJ2-1; 13 bases align to TRBD2. CDR3 length equals 20 residues. After removal of 3 bases from V and 6 bases from J, the junction contained 17 bases not matched to a gene. Germline CDR1 KGHSH, CDR2 LQKENI. Here the CDR3 DNA reads TGTGCCAGCTCACCCCGAATAGAGGGACTAGCGGGAATTGGGGCCAATGAGCAGTTCTTC. Amino acid sequence: CASSPRIEGLAGIGANEQFF.

The V gene is TRBV12-3 or TRBV12-4, the J gene TRBJ2-3, with 9 bases lining up with TRBD1. J was trimmed by 1 base and V by 7 bases; bases with no gene match: 0. There are 13 residues in the CDR3. The CDR3 nucleotides read TGTGCCAGCAACAGGGGGCGCACAGATACGCAGTATTTT. It codes for CASNRGRTDTQYF.

The chain links TRBV27 to TRBJ2-2; D might be TRBD2 (6 bases). The CDR3 spans 14 residues. Trimming removed 2 bases at V and 5 bases at J, with 9 bases between. Per germline, CDR1 MNHEY and CDR2 SMNVEV (reference sequence). The CDR3 sequence is CASSLELATGELFF. The DNA for the CDR3 is TGTGCCAGCAGTTTAGAACTAGCAACCGGGGAGCTGTTTTTT.

The rearrangement uses TRBV9 and TRBJ2-3; no clear D. CDR3 size: 13 residues. Germline-derived CDR1 and CDR2 are SGDLS and YYNGEE. Between the trimmed V and J ends, which lost 0 bases and 1 base, there was a span of 3 bases. The CDR3 DNA reads as TGTGCCAGCAGCGTAGATGGCACAGATACGCAGTATTTT. Its translation: CASSVDGTDTQYF. Complete variable domain (other parts from reference TRBV9 and TRBJ2-3): DSGVTQTPKHLITATGQRVTLRCSPRSGDLSVYWYQQSLDQGLQFLIQYYNGEERAKGNILERFSAQQFPDLHSELNLSSLELGDSALYFCASSVDGTDTQYFGPGTRLTVL.

This chain connects TRBV29-1 to TRBJ1-2; 9 bases line up with TRBD1. The germline gives CDR1 SQVTM, CDR2 ANQGSEA. There are 14 residues in the CDR3. V dropped 5 bases and J dropped 8; count of bases not matched to a gene: 12. For the CDR3, the DNA is TGCAGCGTTAACCTTGAAGACAGGGGGTACGGCTACACCTTC. It is translated as CSVNLEDRGYGYTF.

The gene calls are TRBV3-1 (or the pseudogene TRBV3-2) and TRBJ1-1; D not resolved. V gave up 1 base and J gave up 3 bases, with 6 bases separating them. Germline CDR1 and CDR2: LGHDT and YNNKEL (reference sequence). CDR3 length equals 13 residues. CDR3 protein: CASSQGGDTEAFF. CDR3 bases: TGTGCCAGCAGCCAAGGTGGAGACACTGAAGCTTTCTTT.

The V call is TRBV19, the J call TRBJ1-4; D is ambiguous. Germline V lookup: CDR1 LNHDA, CDR2 SQIVND (reference sequence). This CDR3 is 12 amino acids long. Between the trimmed V and J ends, which lost 3 bases and 8 bases, there was a span of 7 bases. The chain's CDR3 is CASSIWAEKLFF. In DNA, the CDR3 is TGTGCCAGTAGTATTTGGGCCGAAAAACTGTTTTTT.

The chain is built from TRBV6-6 and TRBJ2-3, with D possibly matching TRBD2 (5 bases). Germline-derived CDR1 and CDR2 are MNHNY and SVGAGI (reference sequence). V lost 0 bases, J lost 5 bases, and 9 bases lay in between. The CDR3 loop spans 14 amino acids. Here the CDR3 reads CASSYSELEDTQYF. The CDR3 bases are TGTGCCAGCAGTTACTCCGAACTAGAAGATACGCAGTATTTT.

This sequence joins TRBV7-9 and TRBJ2-3, with a possible D match to TRBD2 (7 bases). Germline CDR1 reads SEHNR; CDR2 reads FQNEAQ (reference sequence). The germline V and J ends were trimmed by 7 bases and 2 bases, with 16 bases remaining between them. The CDR3 runs to 15 residues. The CDR3 is CASTGEGGNTDTQYF. DNA of the CDR3: TGTGCCAGCACCGGAGAGGGGGGGAACACAGATACGCAGTATTTT. Combining the CDR3 with reference TRBV7-9 and TRBJ2-3 gives the whole variable domain DTGVSQNPRHKITKRGQNVTFRCDPISEHNRLYWYRQTLGQGPEFLTYFQNEAQLEKSRLLSDRFSAERPKGSFSTLEIQRTEQGDSAMYLCASTGEGGNTDTQYFGPGTRLTVL.

The chain is built from TRBV7-9 and TRBJ2-7; 8 bases line up with TRBD1. Trimming cost V 3 bases and J 6 bases; bases outside gene matches: 10. This CDR3 spans 15 amino acids. The germline CDR1 and CDR2 sequences are SEHNR and FQNEAQ (reference sequence). This CDR3 reads CASSLGQGARLEQYF. The CDR3 DNA follows: TGTGCCAGCAGCTTGGGGCAGGGGGCGAGACTCGAGCAGTACTTC.

This clone was detected a few times. The CDR3 DNA reads TGCGCCAGCAGCTTGGGACCTAGCGGAACCTACAATGAGCAGTTCTTC. Translating gives CASSLGPSGTYNEQFF. V gene TRBV5-1 combines with J gene TRBJ2-1, with TRBD2 matching 7 bases. Germline-derived CDR1 and CDR2 are SGHRS and YFSETQ. The CDR3 has 16 residues. The trim removed 0 bases at V and 2 bases at J, leaving 5 bases unmatched.

This chain joins TRBV4-2 and TRBJ1-3; D gene unclear. This CDR3 region has 18 residues. Per germline, CDR1 LGHNA and CDR2 YNFKEQ. V shed 4 bases and J shed 0 bases, with 19 bases lying between them. CDR3 sequence (DNA): TGTGCCAGCAGCCTGAGCCAGGCGGCGGCTAACTCTGGAAACACCATATATTTT. This translates into CASSLSQAAANSGNTIYF.

The rearrangement joins TRBV5-1 to TRBJ1-5; D unresolved. The CDR3 runs 15 residues. The V and J ends lost 0 bases and 0 bases respectively, with 7 bases between them. Germline CDR1 and CDR2: SGHRS and YFSETQ. CDR3 DNA: TGCGCCAGCAGCTTGGAGCCACATAGCAATCAGCCCCAGCATTTT. This gives the protein CASSLEPHSNQPQHF.

This chain joins TRBV7-2 and TRBJ1-2, with TRBD1 identical over 7 bases. V lost 4 bases to trimming and J lost 4 bases; unmatched junction nucleotides: 3. Germline assignment: CDR1 SGHTA and CDR2 FQGNSA. The CDR3 sequence is 13 residues long. The CDR3 nucleotides read TGTGCCAGCAGCTCAAGGGACAGCTATGGCTACACCTTC. This translates into CASSSRDSYGYTF. The full variable domain, its missing parts supplied by reference TRBV7-2 and TRBJ1-2, is GAGVSQSPSNKVTEKGKDVELRCDPISGHTALYWYRQSLGQGLEFLIYFQGNSAPDKSGLPSDRFSAERTGGSVSTLTIQRTQQEDSAVYLCASSSRDSYGYTFGSGTRLTVV.

This clone rates as large. The chain employs TRBV25-1 and TRBJ1-1, with D maybe TRBD1 (6 bases). Trimming took off 1 base at V and 4 bases at J, with 10 bases between the two ends. The CDR3 has 14 amino acids. Germline V lookup: CDR1 MGHDK, CDR2 SYGVNS. The CDR3 nucleotides read TGTGCCAGCAGTGAATCCGCCAGGGGCACTGAAGCTTTCTTT. This codes for CASSESARGTEAFF.

This clone was seen more than once but under ten times. Other nucleotide sequences from this sample produce the same CDR3. The rearrangement uses TRBV19 and TRBJ2-3; 7 bases are a match to TRBD2. The V gene's germline CDR1 is LNHDA and CDR2 SQIVND (reference sequence). V lost 6 bases and J lost 4; bases outside the gene matches: 4. The CDR3 has 13 residues. In DNA form, the CDR3 reads TGTGCCAGTAGGGTGGCGGGGGCAGATACGCAGTATTTT. It codes for CASRVAGADTQYF.

V is TRBV4-2 and J is TRBJ2-2, with 10 bases that match TRBD1. Looked up from germline, CDR1 is LGHNA and CDR2 is YNFKEQ. V was pared by 1 base and J by 0 bases, with 8 bases of the junction left unmatched. CDR3 length: 19 residues. CDR3 loop: CASSQAVFGTGANTGELFF. CDR3 nucleotides: TGTGCCAGCAGCCAAGCAGTTTTCGGGACAGGGGCGAACACCGGGGAGCTGTTTTTT.

The V call is TRBV7-8, the J call TRBJ2-2; D may match TRBD1 or TRBD2 (5 bases each). Germline V gives CDR1 SGHVS, CDR2 FQNEAQ. CDR3 size: 14 residues. V was pared by 10 bases and J by 6 bases, with 18 bases between. The CDR3 loop is CATREIAGSGELFF. The CDR3 DNA reads TGTGCCACCAGGGAAATCGCGGGCTCCGGGGAGCTGTTTTTT. Using reference TRBV7-8 and TRBJ2-2 for the parts outside the CDR3, the full variable domain is GAGVSQSPRYKVAKRGQDVALRCDPISGHVSLFWYQQALGQGPEFLTYFQNEAQLDKSGLPSDRFFAERPEGSVSTLKIQRTQQEDSAVYLCATREIAGSGELFFGEGSRLTVL.

The rearrangement links TRBV24-1 to TRBJ2-5; 8 nucleotides align to TRBD1. The CDR3 runs to 15 residues. With V trimmed by 1 base and J by 5 bases, 5 bases remained unmatched. Germline CDR1 is KGHDR and CDR2 is SFDVKD. The CDR3 region is CATSDFSGGGETQYF. CDR3 coding DNA: TGTGCCACCAGTGATTTTTCAGGGGGCGGTGAGACCCAGTACTTC.